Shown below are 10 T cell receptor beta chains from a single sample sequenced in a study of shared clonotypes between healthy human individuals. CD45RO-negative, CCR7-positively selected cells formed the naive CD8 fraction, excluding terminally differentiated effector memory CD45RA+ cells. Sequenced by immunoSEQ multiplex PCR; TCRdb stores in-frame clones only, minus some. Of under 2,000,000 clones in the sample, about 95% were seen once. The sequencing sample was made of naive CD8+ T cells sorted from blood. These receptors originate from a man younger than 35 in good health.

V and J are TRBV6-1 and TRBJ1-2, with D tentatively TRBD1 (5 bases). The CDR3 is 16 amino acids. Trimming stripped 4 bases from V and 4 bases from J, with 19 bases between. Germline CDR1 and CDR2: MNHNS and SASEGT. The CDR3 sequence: CASSGGWGEGVYGYTF. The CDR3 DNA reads TGTGCCAGCAGTGGGGGTTGGGGGGAAGGAGTCTATGGCTACACCTTC.

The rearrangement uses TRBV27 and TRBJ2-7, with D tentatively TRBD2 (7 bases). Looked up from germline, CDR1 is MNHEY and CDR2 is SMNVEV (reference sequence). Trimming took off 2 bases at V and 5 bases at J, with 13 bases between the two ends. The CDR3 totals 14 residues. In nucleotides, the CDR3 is TGTGCCAGCAGTTTAAGAGGGGGGGCGAACGAGCAGTACTTC. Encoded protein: CASSLRGGANEQYF.

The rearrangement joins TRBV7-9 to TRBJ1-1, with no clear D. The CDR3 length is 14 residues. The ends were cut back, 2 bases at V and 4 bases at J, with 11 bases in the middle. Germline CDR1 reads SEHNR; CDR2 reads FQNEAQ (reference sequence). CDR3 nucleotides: TGTGCCAGCAGCTTAACGGGAGGTGGCACTGAAGCTTTCTTT. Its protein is CASSLTGGGTEAFF.

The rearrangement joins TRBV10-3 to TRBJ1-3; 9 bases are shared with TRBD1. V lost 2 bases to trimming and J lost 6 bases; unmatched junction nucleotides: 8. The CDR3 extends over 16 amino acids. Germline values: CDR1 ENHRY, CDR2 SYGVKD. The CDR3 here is CAISEGPGQGTNTIYF. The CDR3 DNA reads TGTGCCATCAGTGAGGGACCGGGACAGGGTACAAACACCATATATTTT.

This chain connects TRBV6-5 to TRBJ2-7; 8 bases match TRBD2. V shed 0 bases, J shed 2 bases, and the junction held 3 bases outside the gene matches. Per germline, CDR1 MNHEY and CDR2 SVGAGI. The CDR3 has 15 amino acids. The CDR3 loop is CASSYSISGTYEQYF. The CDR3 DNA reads TGTGCCAGCAGTTACTCGATTAGCGGGACCTACGAGCAGTACTTC.

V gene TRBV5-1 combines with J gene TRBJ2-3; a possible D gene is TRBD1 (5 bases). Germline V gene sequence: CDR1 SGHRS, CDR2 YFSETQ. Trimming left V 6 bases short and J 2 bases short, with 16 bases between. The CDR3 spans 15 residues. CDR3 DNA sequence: TGCGCCAGCACCGCCGAAGGGGCCAACACAGATACGCAGTATTTT. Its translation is CASTAEGANTDTQYF.

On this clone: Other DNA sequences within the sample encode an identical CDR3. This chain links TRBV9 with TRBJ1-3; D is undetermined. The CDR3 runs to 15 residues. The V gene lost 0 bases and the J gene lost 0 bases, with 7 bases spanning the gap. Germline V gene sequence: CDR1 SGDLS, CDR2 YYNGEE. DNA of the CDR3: TGTGCCAGCAGCGTAGTACCAGACTCTGGAAACACCATATATTTT. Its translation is CASSVVPDSGNTIYF.

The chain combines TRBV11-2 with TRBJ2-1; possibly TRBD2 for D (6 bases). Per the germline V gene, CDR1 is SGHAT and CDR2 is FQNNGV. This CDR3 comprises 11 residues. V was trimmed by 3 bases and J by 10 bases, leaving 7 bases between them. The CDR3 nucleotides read TGTGCCAGCAGCTTTGCGGGAGAGCAGTTCTTC. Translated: CASSFAGEQFF.

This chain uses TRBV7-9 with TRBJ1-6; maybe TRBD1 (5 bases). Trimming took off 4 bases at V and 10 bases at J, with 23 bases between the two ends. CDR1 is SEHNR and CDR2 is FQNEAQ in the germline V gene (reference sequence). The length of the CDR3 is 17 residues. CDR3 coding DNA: TGTGCCAGCAGCTCCCCCCGTGAACGGGGGATGGACTCACCCCTCCACTTT. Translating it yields CASSSPRERGMDSPLHF.

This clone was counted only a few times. The CDR3 DNA reads TGTGCCAGCAGCCATCTGGTTCCAGATACGCAGTATTTT. It is translated as CASSHLVPDTQYF. The genes are TRBV4-2 and TRBJ2-3; D call uncertain. The CDR3 spans 13 residues. V was trimmed by 3 bases and J by 4 bases, leaving 8 bases between them. Per germline, CDR1 LGHNA and CDR2 YNFKEQ.